Included here is one TCR beta chain sequence, with context. Its antigen remains unknown. Between the trimmed V and J ends, which lost 3 bases and 0 bases, there was a span of 15 bases. Per the germline V gene, CDR1 is ENHRY and CDR2 is SYGVKD. This CDR3 comprises 16 residues. This sample stems from a study of CD8+ T cells in alopecia areata. Looking at the study overall: Treated patients were given 5 to 10 mg oral tofacitinib twice daily. Overall study results and limits: Uncertainty remains about how baseline CD8+ expansion links to response, with one nonresponder. Numerous expanded lesional clones remained in scalp and blood during tofacitinib.

The treatment was: oral pan-JAK inhibitor, 5-10 mg twice daily. RNA was extracted and reverse transcribed into cDNA as the sequencing template. Assay used: immunoSEQ multiplex PCR; TCRdb lists only in-frame clones, some missing. This sample yields about 190,000 clones, of which 50% to 60% are seen a single time; approximately 0.63% belongs to the top ten. V is TRBV10-3 and J is TRBJ2-7; a weak D match, TRBD2 (6 bases). The sample was CD4+ T cells sorted from blood, taken at week 4, from a patient treated with tofacitinib. This receptor was identified in a human donor with alopecia areata. CDR3 region: CAISDPGSGSSYEQYF. In nucleotides, the CDR3 is TGTGCCATCAGTGACCCGGGTAGCGGAAGCTCCTACGAGCAGTACTTC.